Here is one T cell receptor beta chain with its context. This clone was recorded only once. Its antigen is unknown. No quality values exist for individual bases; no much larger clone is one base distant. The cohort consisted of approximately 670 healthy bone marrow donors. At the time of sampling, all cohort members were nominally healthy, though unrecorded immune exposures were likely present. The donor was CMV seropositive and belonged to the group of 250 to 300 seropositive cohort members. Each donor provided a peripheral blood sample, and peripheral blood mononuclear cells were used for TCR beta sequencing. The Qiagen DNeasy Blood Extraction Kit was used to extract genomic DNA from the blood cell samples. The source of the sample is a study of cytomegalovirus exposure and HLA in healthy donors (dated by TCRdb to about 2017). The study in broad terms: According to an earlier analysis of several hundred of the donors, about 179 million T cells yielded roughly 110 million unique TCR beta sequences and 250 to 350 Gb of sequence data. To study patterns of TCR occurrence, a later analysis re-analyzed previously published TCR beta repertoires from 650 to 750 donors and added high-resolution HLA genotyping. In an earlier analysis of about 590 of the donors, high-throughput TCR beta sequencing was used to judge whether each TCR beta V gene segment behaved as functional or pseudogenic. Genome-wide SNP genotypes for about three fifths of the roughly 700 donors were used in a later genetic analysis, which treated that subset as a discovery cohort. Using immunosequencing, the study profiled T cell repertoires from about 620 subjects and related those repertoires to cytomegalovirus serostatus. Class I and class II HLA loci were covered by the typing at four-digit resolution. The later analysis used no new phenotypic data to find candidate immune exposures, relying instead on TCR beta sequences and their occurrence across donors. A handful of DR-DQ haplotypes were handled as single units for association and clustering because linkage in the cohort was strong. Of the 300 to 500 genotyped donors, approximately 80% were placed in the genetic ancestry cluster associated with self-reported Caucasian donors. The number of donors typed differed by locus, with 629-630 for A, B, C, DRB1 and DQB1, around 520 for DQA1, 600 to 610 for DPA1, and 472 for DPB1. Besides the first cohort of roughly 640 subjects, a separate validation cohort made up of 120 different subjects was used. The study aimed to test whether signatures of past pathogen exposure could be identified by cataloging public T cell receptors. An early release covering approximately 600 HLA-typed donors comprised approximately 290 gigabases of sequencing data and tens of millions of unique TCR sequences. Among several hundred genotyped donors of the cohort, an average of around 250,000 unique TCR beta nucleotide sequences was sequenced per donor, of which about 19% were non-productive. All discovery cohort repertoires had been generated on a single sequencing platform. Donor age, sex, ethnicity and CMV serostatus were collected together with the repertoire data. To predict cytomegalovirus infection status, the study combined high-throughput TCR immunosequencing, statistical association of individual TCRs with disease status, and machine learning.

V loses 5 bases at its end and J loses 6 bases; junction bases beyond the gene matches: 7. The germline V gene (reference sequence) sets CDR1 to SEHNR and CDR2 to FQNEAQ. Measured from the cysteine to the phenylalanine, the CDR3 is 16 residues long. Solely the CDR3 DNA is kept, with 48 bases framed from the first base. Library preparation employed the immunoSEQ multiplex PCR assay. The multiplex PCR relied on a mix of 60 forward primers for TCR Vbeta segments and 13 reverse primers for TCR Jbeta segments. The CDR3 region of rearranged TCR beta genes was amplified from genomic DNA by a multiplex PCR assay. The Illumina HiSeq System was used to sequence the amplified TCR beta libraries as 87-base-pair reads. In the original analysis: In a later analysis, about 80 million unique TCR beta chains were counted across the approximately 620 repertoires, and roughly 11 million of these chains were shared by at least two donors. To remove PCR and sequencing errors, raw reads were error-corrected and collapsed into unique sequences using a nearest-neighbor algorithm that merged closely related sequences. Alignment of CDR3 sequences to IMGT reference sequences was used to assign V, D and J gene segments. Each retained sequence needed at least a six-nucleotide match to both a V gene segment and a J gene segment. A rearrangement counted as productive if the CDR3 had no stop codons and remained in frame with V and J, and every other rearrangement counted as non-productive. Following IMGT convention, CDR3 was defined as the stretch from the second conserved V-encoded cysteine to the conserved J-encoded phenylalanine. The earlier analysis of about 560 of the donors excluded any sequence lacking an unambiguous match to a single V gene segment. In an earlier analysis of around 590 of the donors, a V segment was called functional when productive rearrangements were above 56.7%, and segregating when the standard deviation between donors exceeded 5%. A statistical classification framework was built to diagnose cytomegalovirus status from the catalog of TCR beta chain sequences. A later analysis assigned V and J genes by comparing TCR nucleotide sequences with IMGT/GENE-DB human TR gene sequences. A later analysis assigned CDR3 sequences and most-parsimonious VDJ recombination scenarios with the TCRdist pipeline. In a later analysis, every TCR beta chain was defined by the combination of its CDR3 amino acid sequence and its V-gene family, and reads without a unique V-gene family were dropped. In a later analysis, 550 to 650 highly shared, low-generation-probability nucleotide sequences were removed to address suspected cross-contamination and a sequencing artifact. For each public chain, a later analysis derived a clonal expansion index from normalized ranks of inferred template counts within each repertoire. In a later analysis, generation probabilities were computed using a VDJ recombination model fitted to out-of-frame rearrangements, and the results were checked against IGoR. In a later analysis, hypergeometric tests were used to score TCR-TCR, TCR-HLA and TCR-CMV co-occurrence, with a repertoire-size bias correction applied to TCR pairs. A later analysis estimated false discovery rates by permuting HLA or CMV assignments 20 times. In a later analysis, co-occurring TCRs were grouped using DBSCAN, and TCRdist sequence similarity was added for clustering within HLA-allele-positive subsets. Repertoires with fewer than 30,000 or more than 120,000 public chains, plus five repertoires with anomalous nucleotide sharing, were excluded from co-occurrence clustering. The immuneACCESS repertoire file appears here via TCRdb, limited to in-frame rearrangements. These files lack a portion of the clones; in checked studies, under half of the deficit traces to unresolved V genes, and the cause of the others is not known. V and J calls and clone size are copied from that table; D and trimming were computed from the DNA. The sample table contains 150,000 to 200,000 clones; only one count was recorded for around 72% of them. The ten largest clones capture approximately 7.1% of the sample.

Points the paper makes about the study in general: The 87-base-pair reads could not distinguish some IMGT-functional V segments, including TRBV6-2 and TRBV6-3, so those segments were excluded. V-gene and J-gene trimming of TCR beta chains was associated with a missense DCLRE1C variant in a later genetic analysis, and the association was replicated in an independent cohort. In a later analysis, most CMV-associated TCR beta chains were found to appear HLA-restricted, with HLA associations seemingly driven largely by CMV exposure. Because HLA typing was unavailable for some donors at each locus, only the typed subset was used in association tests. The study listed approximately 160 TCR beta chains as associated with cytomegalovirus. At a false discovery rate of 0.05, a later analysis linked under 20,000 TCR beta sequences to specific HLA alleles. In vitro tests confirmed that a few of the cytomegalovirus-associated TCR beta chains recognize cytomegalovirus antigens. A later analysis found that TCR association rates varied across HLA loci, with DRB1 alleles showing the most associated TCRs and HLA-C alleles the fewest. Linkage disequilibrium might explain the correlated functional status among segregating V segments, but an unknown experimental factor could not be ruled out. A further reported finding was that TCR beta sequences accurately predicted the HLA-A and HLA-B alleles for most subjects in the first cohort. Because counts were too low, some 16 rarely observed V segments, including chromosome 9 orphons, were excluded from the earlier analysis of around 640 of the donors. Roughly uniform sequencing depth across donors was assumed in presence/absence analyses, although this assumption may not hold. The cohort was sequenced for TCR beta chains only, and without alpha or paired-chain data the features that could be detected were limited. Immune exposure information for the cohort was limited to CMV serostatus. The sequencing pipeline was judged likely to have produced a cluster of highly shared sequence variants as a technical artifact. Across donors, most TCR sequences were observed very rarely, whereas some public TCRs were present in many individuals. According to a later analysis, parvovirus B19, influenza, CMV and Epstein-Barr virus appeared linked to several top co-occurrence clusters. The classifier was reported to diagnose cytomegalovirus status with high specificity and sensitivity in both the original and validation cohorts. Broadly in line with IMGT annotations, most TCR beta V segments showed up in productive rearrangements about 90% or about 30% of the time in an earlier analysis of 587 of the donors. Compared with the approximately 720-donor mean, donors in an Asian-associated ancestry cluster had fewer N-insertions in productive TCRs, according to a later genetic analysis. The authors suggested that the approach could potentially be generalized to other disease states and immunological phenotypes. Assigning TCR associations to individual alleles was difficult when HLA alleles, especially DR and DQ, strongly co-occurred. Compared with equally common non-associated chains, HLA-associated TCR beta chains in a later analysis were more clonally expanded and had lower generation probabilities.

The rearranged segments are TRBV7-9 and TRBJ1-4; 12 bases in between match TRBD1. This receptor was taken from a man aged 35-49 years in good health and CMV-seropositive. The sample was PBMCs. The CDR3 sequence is CASSPGDRGHYEKLFF. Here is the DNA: TGTGCCAGCAGCCCGGGGGACAGGGGGCACTATGAAAAACTGTTTTTT.